This T cell receptor beta chain was captured in a study of cytomegalovirus exposure and HLA in healthy donors (dated by TCRdb to about 2017). Regarding the complete study: An earlier analysis of 587 of the donors reported 276 Gb of sequence data and 100 million to 120 million unique TCR beta sequences obtained from 180 million or so T cells. Typing coverage varied by locus: roughly 620-630 donors for A, B, C, DRB1 and DQB1; roughly 520 for DQA1; around 570 for DPA1; under 490 for DPB1. All discovery cohort repertoires had been generated using a single sequencing platform. Five DR-DQ haplotypes were handled as single units for association and clustering because linkage in the cohort was strong. Using immunosequencing, the study profiled T cell repertoires from about 620 subjects and related those repertoires to cytomegalovirus serostatus. The study combined high-throughput TCR immunosequencing, statistical association of individual TCRs with disease status, and machine learning to predict cytomegalovirus infection status. In an earlier analysis of a few hundred of the donors, high-throughput TCR beta sequencing was used to judge whether each TCR beta V gene segment behaved as functional or pseudogenic. HLA typing covered class I and class II loci at four-digit resolution. Across around 400 genotyped donors of the cohort, an average of approximately 240,000 unique TCR beta nucleotide sequences per donor were sequenced, and around 19% of those sequences were non-productive. In the later analysis, no new phenotypic data were used to find candidate immune exposures; instead, reliance was placed on TCR beta sequences and their occurrence across donors. Genome-wide SNP genotypes for about 60% of the 666 donors were used in a later genetic analysis, which treated that subset as a discovery cohort. A later analysis re-analyzed previously published TCR beta repertoires from roughly 600 donors and added high-resolution HLA genotyping to study TCR occurrence patterns. Besides the first cohort of approximately 670 subjects, a separate validation cohort made up of 120 different subjects was used. Donor age, sex, ethnicity and CMV serostatus were collected together with the repertoire data. The genetic ancestry cluster associated with self-reported Caucasian donors included 80% to 90% of the roughly 400 genotyped donors. The study was designed to test whether signatures of past pathogen exposure could be identified by cataloging public T cell receptors. Roughly 300 gigabases of sequencing data and tens of millions of unique TCR sequences were included in an early release covering around 650 HLA-typed donors. Overall study results and their limits: The classifier was reported to diagnose cytomegalovirus status with high specificity and sensitivity in both the original cohort and the validation cohort. Presence/absence analyses assumed roughly uniform sequencing depth across donors, an assumption that may not hold. A few of the identified cytomegalovirus-associated TCR beta chains were confirmed in vitro to be specific for cytomegalovirus antigens. In a later analysis, HLA-associated TCR beta chains showed more clonal expansion and lower generation probabilities than non-associated chains that were equally common. In the study, about 150 TCR beta chains were listed as associated with cytomegalovirus. Most CMV-associated TCR beta chains appeared to be HLA-restricted in a later analysis, and the HLA associations seemed to be driven largely by CMV exposure. An earlier analysis of some 560 of the donors showed that most TCR beta V segments appeared in productive rearrangements either about 90% or about 30% of the time, which broadly matched IMGT annotations. A cluster of highly shared sequence variants was judged likely to be a technical artifact of the sequencing pipeline. V-gene and J-gene trimming of TCR beta chains was associated with a missense DCLRE1C variant in a later genetic analysis, and the association was replicated in an independent cohort. Immune exposure information for the cohort was limited to CMV serostatus. Because HLA typing was missing for some donors at each locus, association tests included only the typed subset. The authors suggested that the approach could potentially be extended to other disease states and immunological phenotypes. Strong co-occurrence of HLA alleles, especially DR and DQ, made assigning TCR associations to individual alleles difficult. A further reported finding was that TCR beta sequences accurately predicted the HLA-A and HLA-B alleles for most subjects in the first cohort. A later analysis found that TCR association rates varied across HLA loci, with DRB1 alleles showing the most associated TCRs and HLA-C alleles the fewest. The 87-base-pair reads could not distinguish some IMGT-functional V segments, including TRBV6-2 and TRBV6-3, so those segments were excluded. In this cohort, only TCR beta chains were sequenced, and detectable features were limited by the absence of alpha or paired-chain data. According to a later genetic analysis, donors in an Asian-associated ancestry cluster had fewer N-insertions in productive TCRs than the approximately 650-donor mean. Because counts were too low, roughly 18 rarely observed V segments, including chromosome 9 orphons, were left out of the earlier analysis of approximately 580 of the donors. At a false discovery rate of 0.05, a later analysis linked some 18,000 TCR beta sequences to specific HLA alleles. According to a later analysis, parvovirus B19, influenza, CMV and Epstein-Barr virus appeared linked to several top co-occurrence clusters. Across donors, most TCR sequences were observed very rarely, whereas some public TCRs were present in many individuals. Correlated functional status among segregating V segments might be attributable to linkage disequilibrium, but an unknown experimental factor could not be ruled out.

Points on this clone: No cognate antigen has been identified for it. No much larger clone is present one base from it, and per-base qualities are unavailable.

Library generation was performed with the immunoSEQ multiplex PCR assay. For the multiplex PCR, a mixture combining 60 forward primers for TCR Vbeta segments and 13 reverse primers for TCR Jbeta segments was used. Amplification of the CDR3 region of rearranged TCR beta genes was performed with a multiplex PCR assay on genomic DNA. The amplified TCR beta libraries were sequenced on the Illumina HiSeq System as 87-base-pair reads. The authors' pipeline ran thus. A later analysis counted tens of millions of unique TCR beta chains across the 670 or so repertoires, and 9 million to 14 million of these chains were shared by at least two donors. A nearest-neighbor algorithm error-corrected the raw reads and collapsed the reads into unique sequences, merging closely related sequences to remove PCR and sequencing errors. CDR3 sequences were aligned to IMGT reference sequences to assign V, D and J gene segments. For a sequence to be retained, a match of at least six nucleotides was required to both a V gene segment and a J gene segment. Rearrangements were called productive when the CDR3 lacked stop codons and stayed in frame with V and J; all others were non-productive. Following IMGT convention, CDR3 was defined as the stretch from the second conserved V-encoded cysteine up to the conserved J-encoded phenylalanine. In an earlier analysis of around 640 of the donors, sequences lacking an unambiguous match to a single V gene segment were excluded. In an earlier analysis of 587 of the donors, V segments were called functional above 56.7% productive rearrangements and were called segregating when the between-donor standard deviation exceeded 5%. A statistical classification framework was built to diagnose cytomegalovirus status from the catalog of TCR beta chain sequences. V and J gene assignment, in a later analysis, came from comparing TCR nucleotide sequences with IMGT/GENE-DB human TR gene sequences. Using the TCRdist pipeline, a later analysis assigned CDR3 sequences along with most-parsimonious VDJ recombination scenarios. A later analysis defined each TCR beta chain by its CDR3 amino acid sequence plus V-gene family, and excluded reads lacking a unique V-gene family. In a later analysis, 500 to 700 highly shared, low-generation-probability nucleotide sequences were removed to address suspected cross-contamination and a sequencing artifact. A later analysis calculated a clonal expansion index for each public chain from normalized within-repertoire ranks of inferred template counts. In a later analysis, generation probabilities were computed with a VDJ recombination model fitted to out-of-frame rearrangements, and the resulting probabilities were checked against IGoR. A later analysis scored TCR-TCR, TCR-HLA and TCR-CMV co-occurrence with hypergeometric tests, applying a repertoire-size bias correction to TCR pairs. In a later analysis, false discovery rates were estimated by permuting HLA or CMV assignments 20 times. In a later analysis, co-occurring TCRs were grouped with DBSCAN, and TCRdist sequence similarity was added when clustering was performed within HLA-allele-positive subsets. Repertoires with fewer than 30,000 or more than 120,000 public chains, plus five repertoires with anomalous nucleotide sharing, were excluded from co-occurrence clustering. The table comes from immuneACCESS by way of TCRdb, which keeps in-frame sequences with V and J called. Part of the clones is missing from these tables; in studies checked, under half for an unresolved V gene and the rest for unknown reasons. The V and J calls and clone size come from that table; D and trimming were worked out from the DNA. The sample table records approximately 35,000 clones; approximately 80% of these occur just once. 3.6% of the sample is taken by the ten largest.

The cohort consisted of 650 to 700 healthy bone marrow donors. All cohort members were sampled while nominally healthy, although unrecorded immune exposures were likely present. The donor tested CMV seronegative and was one of the 352 seronegative cohort members. Every donor gave a peripheral blood sample, and the peripheral blood mononuclear cells from that sample were used for TCR beta sequencing. The Qiagen DNeasy Blood Extraction Kit was used to extract genomic DNA from the blood cell samples. The CDR1 and CDR2 encoded by the germline V gene (reference sequence) are LNHNV and YYDKDF. V is trimmed back by 1 base and J by 3 bases, and the junction contains 3 bases that no gene match accounts for. The CDR3, cysteine through phenylalanine, is 14 amino acids long. The only DNA kept is the CDR3, 42 bases in frame from the first base.

The receptor comes from a woman between 18 and 29 years old in good health and CMV-seronegative. The rearrangement combines TRBV15 with TRBJ2-7, with TRBD1 matching 7 junction bases. The sequencing sample was made of PBMCs. CDR3 reads: CATSRAHRGYEQYF. The DNA is as follows: TGTGCCACCAGCAGAGCTCACAGGGGCTACGAGCAGTACTTC.